The T cell receptor (beta chain) described here comes from a study of patients and donors after allogeneic stem cell transplantation. One entry per CDR3 protein, called by TCRdb with MiXCR from the RT-PCR reads. Of approximately 98,000 distinct CDR3 sequences listed, about a third are singletons. In this sample, this clonotype turned up a few times. Trimming removed 3 bases from V and 3 bases from J, with 12 bases in between. The CDR3 is 14 amino acids. The sequence was collected from a human donor who was either an allogeneic HSCT recipient or a stem cell or donor lymphocyte infusion donor (not recorded which). It is not recorded whose cells these are; they may come from a transplant donor. Sequencing was done on a sample of blood, either unsorted or a sorted T cell fraction (not recorded which). The chain joins TRBV12-3 or TRBV12-4 to TRBJ2-7; D unclear. The CDR3 nucleotides read TGTGCCAGCAGTTTCTCGGCAGGTGTCTACGAGCAGTACTTC. It codes for CASSFSAGVYEQYF.